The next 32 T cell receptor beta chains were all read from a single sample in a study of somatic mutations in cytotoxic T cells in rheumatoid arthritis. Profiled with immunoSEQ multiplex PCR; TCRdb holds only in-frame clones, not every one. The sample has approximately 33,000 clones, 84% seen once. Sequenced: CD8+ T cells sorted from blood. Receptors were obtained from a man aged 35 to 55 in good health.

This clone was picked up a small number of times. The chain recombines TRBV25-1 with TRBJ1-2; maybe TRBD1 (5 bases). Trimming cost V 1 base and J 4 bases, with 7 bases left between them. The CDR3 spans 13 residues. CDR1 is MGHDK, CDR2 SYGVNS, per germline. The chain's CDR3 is CASSESGTYGYTF. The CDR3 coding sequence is TGTGCCAGCAGTGAATCAGGGACCTATGGCTACACCTTC.

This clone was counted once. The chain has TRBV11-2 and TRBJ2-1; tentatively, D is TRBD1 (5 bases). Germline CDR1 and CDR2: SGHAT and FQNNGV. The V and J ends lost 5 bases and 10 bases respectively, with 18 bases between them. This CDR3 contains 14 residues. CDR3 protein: CASSLLGQGSEQFF. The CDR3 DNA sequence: TGTGCCAGCAGCCTCCTGGGGCAGGGTAGCGAGCAGTTCTTC. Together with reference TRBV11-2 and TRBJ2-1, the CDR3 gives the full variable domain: EAGVAQSPRYKIIEKRQSVAFWCNPISGHATLYWYQQILGQGPKLLIQFQNNGVVDDSQLPKDRFSAERLKGVDSTLKIQPAKLEDSAVYLCASSLLGQGSEQFFGPGTRLTVL.

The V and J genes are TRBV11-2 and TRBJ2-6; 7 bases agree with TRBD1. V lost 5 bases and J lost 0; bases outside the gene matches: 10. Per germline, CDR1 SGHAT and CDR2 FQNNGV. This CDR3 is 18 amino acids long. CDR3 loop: CASSLSQGLGSGANVLTF. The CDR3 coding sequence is TGTGCCAGCAGCCTATCACAGGGGCTTGGCTCTGGGGCCAACGTCCTGACTTTC.

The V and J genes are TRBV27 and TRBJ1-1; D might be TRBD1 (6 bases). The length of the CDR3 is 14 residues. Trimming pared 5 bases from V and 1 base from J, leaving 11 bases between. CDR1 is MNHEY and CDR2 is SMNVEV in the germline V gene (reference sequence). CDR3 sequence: CASSLPGQNTEAFF. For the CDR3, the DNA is TGTGCCAGCAGTCTGCCGGGACAGAACACTGAAGCTTTCTTT.

This CDR3 is CASSLAAGGQETQYF. The CDR3 region has the DNA TGTGCCAGCAGCTTGGCAGCAGGGGGCCAAGAGACCCAGTACTTC. V is TRBV5-4 and J is TRBJ2-5, with 7 bases lining up with TRBD1. The CDR3 is 15 amino acids. Trimming cost V 0 bases and J 1 base; bases outside gene matches: 3. Germline V gene sequence: CDR1 SGHNT, CDR2 YYREEE (reference sequence).

CDR3: CASSFWDGETQYF. The CDR3 nucleotides read TGCGCCAGCAGCTTCTGGGATGGAGAGACCCAGTACTTC. V and J are TRBV5-1 and TRBJ2-5, with D uncertain. The germline V gene encodes CDR1 SGHRS and CDR2 YFSETQ. The CDR3 covers 13 residues. V lost 2 bases to trimming and J lost 4 bases, with 9 bases between them.

The chain's CDR3 is CAWTGEGRDRGFGNTIYF. The CDR3, as DNA: TGTGCCTGGACCGGAGAGGGCCGGGACAGGGGTTTCGGAAACACCATATATTTT. The V call is TRBV30, the J call TRBJ1-3; 10 nucleotides align to TRBD1. Germline CDR1 and CDR2: GTSNPN and SVGIG (reference sequence). V was clipped by 4 bases and J by 4 bases; unmatched bases: 16. This CDR3 has 18 amino acids.

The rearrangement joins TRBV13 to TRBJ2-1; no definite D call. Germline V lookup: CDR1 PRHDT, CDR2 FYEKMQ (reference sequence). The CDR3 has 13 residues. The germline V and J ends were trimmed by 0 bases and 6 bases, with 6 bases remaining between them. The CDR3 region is CASSLGSGNEQFF. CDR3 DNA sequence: TGTGCCAGCAGCTTAGGTAGTGGCAATGAGCAGTTCTTC.

The CDR3 region has the DNA TGTGCCAGCAGCCCGTCCGGAGCGGGGTTCGGCACTGAAGCTTTCTTT. The encoded protein is CASSPSGAGFGTEAFF. The rearrangement joins TRBV11-2 to TRBJ1-1; D gene uncertain. This CDR3 is built from 16 residues. V was cut by 5 bases and J by 4 bases, with 20 bases left in between. Germline V lookup: CDR1 SGHAT, CDR2 FQNNGV. Full variable domain (outside the CDR3, taken from reference TRBV11-2 and TRBJ1-1): EAGVAQSPRYKIIEKRQSVAFWCNPISGHATLYWYQQILGQGPKLLIQFQNNGVVDDSQLPKDRFSAERLKGVDSTLKIQPAKLEDSAVYLCASSPSGAGFGTEAFFGQGTRLTVV.

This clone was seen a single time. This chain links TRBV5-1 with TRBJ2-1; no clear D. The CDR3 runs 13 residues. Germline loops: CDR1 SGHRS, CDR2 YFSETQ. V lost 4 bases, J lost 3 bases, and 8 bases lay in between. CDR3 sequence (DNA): TGCGCCAGCAGCCCTAAGGGCTACAATGAGCAGTTCTTC. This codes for CASSPKGYNEQFF.

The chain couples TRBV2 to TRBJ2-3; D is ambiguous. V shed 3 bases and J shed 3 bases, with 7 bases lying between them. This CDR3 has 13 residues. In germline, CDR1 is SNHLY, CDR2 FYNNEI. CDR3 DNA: TGTGCCAGCAGTGACACCGTTACAGATACGCAGTATTTT. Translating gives CASSDTVTDTQYF.

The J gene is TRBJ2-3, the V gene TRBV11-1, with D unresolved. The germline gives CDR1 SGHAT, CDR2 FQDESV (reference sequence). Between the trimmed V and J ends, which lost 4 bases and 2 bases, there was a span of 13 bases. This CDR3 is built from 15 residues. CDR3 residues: CASSSLNRFTDTQYF. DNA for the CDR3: TGTGCCAGCAGCTCTCTGAATAGGTTCACAGATACGCAGTATTTT.

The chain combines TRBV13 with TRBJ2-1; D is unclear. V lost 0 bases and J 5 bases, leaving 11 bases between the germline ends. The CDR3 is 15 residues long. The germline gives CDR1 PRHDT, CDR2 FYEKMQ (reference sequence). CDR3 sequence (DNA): TGTGCCAGCAGCTTAGGGGGGATGAGACACAATGAGCAGTTCTTC. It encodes CASSLGGMRHNEQFF.

CDR3 bases: TGTGCCAGCCGTTACCTGACTGGATCGGCTTTCTTT. Translating gives CASRYLTGSAFF. The rearrangement joins TRBV2 to TRBJ1-1; D not certain. The germline CDR1 and CDR2 sequences are SNHLY and FYNNEI. The V gene lost 8 bases and the J gene lost 11 bases, with 18 bases spanning the gap. This CDR3 has 12 residues.

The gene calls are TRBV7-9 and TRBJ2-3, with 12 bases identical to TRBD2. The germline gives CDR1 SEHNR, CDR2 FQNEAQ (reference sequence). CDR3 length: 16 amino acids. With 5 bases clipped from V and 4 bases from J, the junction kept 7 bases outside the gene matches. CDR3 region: CASSLMTSGSSDTQYF. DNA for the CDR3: TGTGCCAGCAGCCTTATGACTAGCGGGAGTTCAGATACGCAGTATTTT.

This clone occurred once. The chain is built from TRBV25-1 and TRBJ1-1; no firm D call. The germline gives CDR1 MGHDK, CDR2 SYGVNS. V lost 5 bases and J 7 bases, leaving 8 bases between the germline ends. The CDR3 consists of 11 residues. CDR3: CASSSPHEAFF. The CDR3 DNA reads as TGTGCCAGCAGTTCACCCCATGAAGCTTTCTTT.

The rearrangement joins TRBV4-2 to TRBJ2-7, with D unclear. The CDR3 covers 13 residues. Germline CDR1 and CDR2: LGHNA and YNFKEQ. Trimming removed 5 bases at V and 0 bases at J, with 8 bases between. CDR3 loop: CASSGRSSYEQYF. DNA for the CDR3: TGTGCCAGCAGCGGCCGCAGCTCCTACGAGCAGTACTTC.

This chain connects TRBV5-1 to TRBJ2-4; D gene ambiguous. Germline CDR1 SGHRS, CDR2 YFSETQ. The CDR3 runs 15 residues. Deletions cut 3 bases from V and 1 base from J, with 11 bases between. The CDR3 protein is CASSSQPEAKNIQYF. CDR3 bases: TGCGCCAGCAGCTCCCAGCCAGAGGCCAAAAACATTCAGTACTTC. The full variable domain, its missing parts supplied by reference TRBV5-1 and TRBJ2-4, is KAGVTQTPRYLIKTRGQQVTLSCSPISGHRSVSWYQQTPGQGLQFLFEYFSETQRNKGNFPGRFSGRQFSNSRSEMNVSTLELGDSALYLCASSSQPEAKNIQYFGAGTRLSVL.

CDR3 region: CASSSENPQETQYF. CDR3 DNA sequence: TGTGCCAGCAGTTCAGAGAACCCCCAAGAGACCCAGTACTTC. The chain carries TRBV28 and TRBJ2-5; D is unclear. V was pared by 4 bases and J by 1 base, with 10 bases between. Per the germline V gene, CDR1 is MDHEN and CDR2 is SYDVKM. There are 14 residues in the CDR3.

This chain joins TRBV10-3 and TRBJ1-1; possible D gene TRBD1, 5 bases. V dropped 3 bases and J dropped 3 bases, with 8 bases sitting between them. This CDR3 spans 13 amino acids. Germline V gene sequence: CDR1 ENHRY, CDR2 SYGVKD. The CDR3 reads CAISEGRDTEAFF. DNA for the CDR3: TGTGCCATCAGTGAAGGCAGGGACACTGAAGCTTTCTTT.

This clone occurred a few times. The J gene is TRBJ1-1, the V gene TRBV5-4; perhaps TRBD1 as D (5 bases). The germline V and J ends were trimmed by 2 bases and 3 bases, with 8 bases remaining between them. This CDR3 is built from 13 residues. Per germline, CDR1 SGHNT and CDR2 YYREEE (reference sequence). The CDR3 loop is CASSFGTHTEAFF. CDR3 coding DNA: TGTGCCAGCAGCTTTGGGACCCACACTGAAGCTTTCTTT.

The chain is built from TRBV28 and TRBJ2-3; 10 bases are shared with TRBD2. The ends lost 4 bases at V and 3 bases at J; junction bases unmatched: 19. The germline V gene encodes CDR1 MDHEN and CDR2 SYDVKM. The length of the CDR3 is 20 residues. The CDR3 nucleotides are TGTGCCAGCAGTTCCCAAGAAAGCGGGAGGGATTTGCCCCCTACAGATACGCAGTATTTT. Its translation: CASSSQESGRDLPPTDTQYF.

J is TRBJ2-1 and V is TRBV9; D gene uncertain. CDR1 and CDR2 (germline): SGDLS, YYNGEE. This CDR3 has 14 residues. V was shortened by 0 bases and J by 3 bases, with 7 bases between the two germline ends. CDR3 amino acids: CASSVGFNYNEQFF. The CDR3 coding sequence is TGTGCCAGCAGCGTAGGATTTAACTACAATGAGCAGTTCTTC. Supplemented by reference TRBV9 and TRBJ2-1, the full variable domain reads DSGVTQTPKHLITATGQRVTLRCSPRSGDLSVYWYQQSLDQGLQFLIQYYNGEERAKGNILERFSAQQFPDLHSELNLSSLELGDSALYFCASSVGFNYNEQFFGPGTRLTVL.

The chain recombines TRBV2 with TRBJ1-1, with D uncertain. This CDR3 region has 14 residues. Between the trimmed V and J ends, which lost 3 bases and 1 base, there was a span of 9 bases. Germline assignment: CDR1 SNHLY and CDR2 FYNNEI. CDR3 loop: CASSELAPNTEAFF. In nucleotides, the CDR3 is TGTGCCAGCAGTGAGCTTGCCCCGAACACTGAAGCTTTCTTT.

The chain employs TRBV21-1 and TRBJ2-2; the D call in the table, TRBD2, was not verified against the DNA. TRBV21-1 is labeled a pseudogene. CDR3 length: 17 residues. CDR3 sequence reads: CASSKRSGDPNTGELFF. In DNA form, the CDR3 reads TGTGCCAGCAGCAAACGGTCGGGGGACCCGAACACCGGGGAGCTGTTTTTT.

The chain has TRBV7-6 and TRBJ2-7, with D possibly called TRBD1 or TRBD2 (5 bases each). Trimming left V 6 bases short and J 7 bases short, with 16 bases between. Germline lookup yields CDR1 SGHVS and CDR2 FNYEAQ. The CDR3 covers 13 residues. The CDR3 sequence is CASSYNRGDEQYF. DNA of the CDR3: TGTGCCAGCAGTTACAATAGGGGAGATGAGCAGTACTTC.

The CDR3 DNA reads TGTGCCAGCAGCCAAGTGGCAGCGCAAGAGACCCAGTACTTC. Encoded protein: CASSQVAAQETQYF. The chain employs TRBV4-2 and TRBJ2-5; D is ambiguous. In germline, CDR1 is LGHNA, CDR2 YNFKEQ. V lost 1 base and J lost 2, with 8 bases in between. CDR3 size: 14 residues.

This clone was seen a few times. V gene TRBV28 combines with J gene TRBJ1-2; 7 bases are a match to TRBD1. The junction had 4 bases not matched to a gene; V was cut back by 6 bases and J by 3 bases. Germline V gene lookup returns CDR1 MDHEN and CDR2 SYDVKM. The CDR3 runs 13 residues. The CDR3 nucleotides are TGTGCCAGCAGATCCGGGACAGACTATGGCTACACCTTC. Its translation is CASRSGTDYGYTF.

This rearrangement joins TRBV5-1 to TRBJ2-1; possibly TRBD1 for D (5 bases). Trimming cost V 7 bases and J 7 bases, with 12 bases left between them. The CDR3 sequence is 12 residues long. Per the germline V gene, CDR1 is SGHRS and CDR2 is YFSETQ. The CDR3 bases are TGCGCCAGCCAGTTTGGGGCTAATGAGCAGTTCTTC. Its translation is CASQFGANEQFF. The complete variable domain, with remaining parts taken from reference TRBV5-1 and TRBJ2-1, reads KAGVTQTPRYLIKTRGQQVTLSCSPISGHRSVSWYQQTPGQGLQFLFEYFSETQRNKGNFPGRFSGRQFSNSRSEMNVSTLELGDSALYLCASQFGANEQFFGPGTRLTVL.

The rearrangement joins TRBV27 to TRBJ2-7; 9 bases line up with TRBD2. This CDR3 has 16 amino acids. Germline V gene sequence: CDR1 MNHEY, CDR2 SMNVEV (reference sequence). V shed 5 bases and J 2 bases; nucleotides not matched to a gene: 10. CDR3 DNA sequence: TGTGCCAGCAGTCCCCTTAAGCGGGAGGCCACCTACGAGCAGTACTTC. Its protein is CASSPLKREATYEQYF.

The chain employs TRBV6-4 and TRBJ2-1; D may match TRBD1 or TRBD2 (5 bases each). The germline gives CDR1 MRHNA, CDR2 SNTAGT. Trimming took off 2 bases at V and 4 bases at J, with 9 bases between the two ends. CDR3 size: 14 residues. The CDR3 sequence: CASSDLGPYNEQFF. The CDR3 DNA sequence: TGTGCCAGCAGTGACCTGGGACCATACAATGAGCAGTTCTTC.

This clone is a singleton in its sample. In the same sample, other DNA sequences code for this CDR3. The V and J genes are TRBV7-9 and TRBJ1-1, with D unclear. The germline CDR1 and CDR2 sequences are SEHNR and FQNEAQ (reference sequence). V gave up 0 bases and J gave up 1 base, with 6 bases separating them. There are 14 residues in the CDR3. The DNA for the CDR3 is TGTGCCAGCAGCTTAGCGGGCGGGAACACTGAAGCTTTCTTT. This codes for CASSLAGGNTEAFF.